The 29 T cell receptor beta chains reported below all come from one sample, sequenced in a study of blood T cell repertoires in COVID-19. Assay used: immunoSEQ multiplex PCR; TCRdb lists only in-frame clones, some missing. The sample carries more than 85,000 clones, approximately 92% recorded once. The sequencing input was peripheral blood. These TCRs come from a man aged 70-80 years with acute or convalescent COVID-19.

J is TRBJ1-1 and V is TRBV11-3, with D possibly TRBD1 on 5 matching bases. Germline V gene data show CDR1 as SGHNT and CDR2 as YENEEA. Trimming stripped 0 bases from V and 3 bases from J, with 8 bases between. CDR3 length: 14 residues. In DNA form, the CDR3 reads TGTGCCAGCAGCTTAGATGACAGCTACACTGAAGCTTTCTTT. This encodes CASSLDDSYTEAFF.

The chain is built from TRBV6-6 and TRBJ1-6; D is ambiguous. Looked up from germline, CDR1 is MNHNY and CDR2 is SVGAGI (reference sequence). V shed 2 bases and J shed 1 base, with 6 bases lying between them. The CDR3 spans 15 residues. This chain's CDR3 is CASSYPLSYNSPLHF. The CDR3 DNA reads TGTGCCAGCAGTTACCCACTTTCCTATAATTCACCCCTCCACTTT.

The J gene is TRBJ2-1, the V gene TRBV7-3, with 13 nucleotides matching TRBD2. Trimming took 6 bases from V and 5 from J; bases not matched to a gene: 10. CDR1 SGHTA and CDR2 FQGTGA come from the germline V gene. This CDR3 has 17 amino acids. The CDR3 sequence: CASSLHVGLAGNNEQFF. Here the CDR3 DNA reads TGTGCCAGCAGTTTACACGTGGGACTAGCGGGGAACAATGAGCAGTTCTTC.

The rearrangement uses TRBV30 and TRBJ1-5; D gene uncertain. The germline V gene has CDR1 GTSNPN and CDR2 SVGIG (reference sequence). Trimming left V 2 bases short and J 3 bases short, with 8 bases between. The CDR3 covers 13 residues. The CDR3, as DNA: TGTGCCTGGAGTCCGGGGTTCAATCAGCCCCAGCATTTT. Translation: CAWSPGFNQPQHF.

CDR3 coding DNA: TGCGCCAGCTGGGACAGGGGGTACCCTGAAGCTTTCTTT. Encoded protein: CASWDRGYPEAFF. This chain links TRBV10-2 with TRBJ1-1, with 11 bases identical to TRBD1. CDR1 and CDR2 (germline): WSHSY, SAAADI. V lost 8 bases and J lost 6; bases outside the gene matches: 5. The CDR3 totals 13 residues.

The rearrangement links TRBV11-3 to TRBJ2-7, with D perhaps TRBD1 (7 bases). Per the germline V gene, CDR1 is SGHNT and CDR2 is YENEEA. V was pared by 4 bases and J by 6 bases, with 19 bases between. The CDR3 length is 15 residues. DNA of the CDR3: TGTGCCAGCAGCTCGCGACAGGGAGGCCACTCCGAGCAGTACTTC. Protein: CASSSRQGGHSEQYF.

The genes are TRBV9 and TRBJ1-2; a possible D gene is TRBD1 (6 bases). The CDR3 is 15 residues long. From germline, CDR1 is SGDLS and CDR2 YYNGEE. The V end lost 0 bases, the J end lost 4 bases, and 13 bases lay between the germline ends. The CDR3 spells CASSVGWDKTYGYTF. As DNA, the CDR3 is TGTGCCAGCAGCGTAGGCTGGGACAAAACCTATGGCTACACCTTC.

J is TRBJ2-1 and V is TRBV7-2; D call uncertain. Deletions cut 4 bases from V and 10 bases from J, with 14 bases between. The CDR3 runs to 13 residues. The germline V gene encodes CDR1 SGHTA and CDR2 FQGNSA. The CDR3: CASSWNYEREQFF. In DNA, the CDR3 is TGTGCCAGCAGCTGGAACTACGAACGGGAGCAGTTCTTC.

The chain has TRBV27 and TRBJ1-2, with D maybe TRBD1 (5 bases). Trimming took 1 base from V and 3 from J, leaving 9 bases between them. CDR1 and CDR2 (germline): MNHEY, SMNVEV (reference sequence). The CDR3 sequence is 14 residues long. Here the CDR3 reads CASSLWQGHYGYTF. The CDR3 DNA reads as TGTGCCAGCAGTTTATGGCAGGGCCACTATGGCTACACCTTC.

The rearrangement uses TRBV30 and TRBJ2-7; 11 bases are a match to TRBD2. The junction had 0 bases not matched to a gene; V was cut back by 5 bases and J by 3 bases. CDR3 length equals 12 residues. Germline values: CDR1 GTSNPN, CDR2 SVGIG (reference sequence). CDR3 sequence (DNA): TGTGCCTGGGGGACTAGCGGCTACGAGCAGTACTTC. Protein: CAWGTSGYEQYF.

This rearrangement joins TRBV5-8 to TRBJ1-6, with a possible D match to TRBD1 (5 bases). Looked up from germline, CDR1 is SGHTS and CDR2 is YDEGEE. CDR3 size: 15 residues. With 1 base removed from V and 9 bases from J, the gap between germline ends came to 14 bases. CDR3 nucleotide sequence: TGTGCCAGCAGCTTGTTTGGCAGGGCAACTTCACCCCTCCACTTT. Amino acid sequence: CASSLFGRATSPLHF.

This clone was observed once. The CDR3 bases are TGTGCCAGCAGCCCCGTCAACGCGGGGGGGCAAGAGACCCAGTACTTC. Its protein is CASSPVNAGGQETQYF. The chain is built from TRBV14 and TRBJ2-5, with 9 bases matching TRBD2. Germline CDR1 reads SGHDN; CDR2 reads FVKESK. The V segment lost 4 bases and the J segment 2 bases; nucleotides outside the gene matches: 8. The CDR3 length is 16 residues. Combining the CDR3 with reference TRBV14 and TRBJ2-5 gives the whole variable domain EAGVTQFPSHSVIEKGQTVTLRCDPISGHDNLYWYRRVMGKEIKFLLHFVKESKQDESGMPNNRFLAERTGGTYSTLKVQPAELEDSGVYFCASSPVNAGGQETQYFGPGTRLLVL.

The chain employs TRBV15 and TRBJ2-6, with 7 bases matching TRBD1. J gave up 0 bases and V 0 bases, and 5 bases lay outside the gene matches. This CDR3 region has 18 residues. CDR1 and CDR2 (germline): LNHNV, YYDKDF (reference sequence). The CDR3 is CATSRDVQGTSGANVLTF. Here the CDR3 DNA reads TGTGCCACCAGCAGAGATGTACAGGGGACCTCTGGGGCCAACGTCCTGACTTTC.

V is TRBV24-1 and J is TRBJ2-1, with 15 nucleotides matching TRBD2. This CDR3 region has 19 residues. Trimming took 0 bases from V and 12 from J; bases not matched to a gene: 14. The germline gives CDR1 KGHDR, CDR2 SFDVKD. The DNA of the CDR3 is TGTGCCACCAGTGATTTGGGACAGGCTTGGTCGGGACTAGCGGGAGGGCAGTTCTTC. The encoded protein is CATSDLGQAWSGLAGGQFF.

J is TRBJ1-2 and V is TRBV3-1 (or the pseudogene TRBV3-2), with no clear D. The CDR3 has 15 residues. Germline CDR1 LGHDT, CDR2 YNNKEL (reference sequence). Trimming took off 1 base at V and 4 bases at J, with 13 bases between the two ends. The chain's CDR3 is CASSQVSQAFYGYTF. The DNA for the CDR3 is TGTGCCAGCAGCCAAGTATCTCAGGCCTTCTATGGCTACACCTTC.

As concerns this clone: The junction departs from the called germline gene at one end, perhaps through a read error. The chain couples TRBV7-2 to TRBJ2-5, with 7 bases matching TRBD2. The germline gives CDR1 SGHTA, CDR2 FQGNSA. The CDR3 is made up of 14 amino acids. CDR3 nucleotide sequence: TGTGCCAGCGGCTTAGGGGCGGGGGTAGAGACCCAGTACTTC. Residues: CASGLGAGVETQYF.

This rearrangement joins TRBV30 to TRBJ1-5; D unclear. This CDR3 has 14 amino acids. Germline assignment: CDR1 GTSNPN and CDR2 SVGIG (reference sequence). V gave up 4 bases and J gave up 7 bases, with 17 bases separating them. This CDR3 is CAWTLRGQVQPQHF. CDR3 bases: TGTGCCTGGACCCTAAGAGGGCAGGTCCAGCCCCAGCATTTT.

The chain is built from TRBV28 and TRBJ1-4; D unresolved. CDR1 MDHEN and CDR2 SYDVKM come from the germline V gene. V shed 6 bases and J shed 3 bases, with 20 bases lying between them. CDR3 length: 17 amino acids. CDR3 sequence (DNA): TGTGCCAGCAGCCACGCCACCAGTGTGGTGCCTAATGAAAAACTGTTTTTT. This gives the protein CASSHATSVVPNEKLFF.

This sequence joins TRBV6-5 and TRBJ1-1; a weak D match, TRBD1 (6 bases). The CDR3 is 13 amino acids. The germline gives CDR1 MNHEY, CDR2 SVGAGI. The ends were cut back, 0 bases at V and 7 bases at J, with 9 bases in the middle. This chain's CDR3 is CASSYSGGFEAFF. The DNA for the CDR3 is TGTGCCAGCAGTTACTCTGGGGGCTTTGAAGCTTTCTTT.

The chain joins TRBV5-1 to TRBJ1-4; the D gene is possibly TRBD1 (5 bases). The CDR3 runs to 15 residues. Germline CDR1 SGHRS, CDR2 YFSETQ. Trimming removed 0 bases at V and 5 bases at J, with 11 bases between. The CDR3 sequence: CASSLDGGTNEKLFF. CDR3 DNA sequence: TGCGCCAGCAGCTTGGATGGGGGGACGAATGAAAAACTGTTTTTT.

This chain joins TRBV6-2 or TRBV6-3 and TRBJ2-3; 13 nucleotides match TRBD2. The ends lost 0 bases at V and 6 bases at J; junction bases unmatched: 3. The length of the CDR3 is 16 residues. Germline-derived CDR1 and CDR2 are MNHEY and SVGEGT. The CDR3 spells CASSYSTTSGRDTQYF. DNA for the CDR3: TGTGCCAGCAGTTACTCTACGACTAGCGGGAGGGATACGCAGTATTTT.

The rearrangement joins TRBV24-1 to TRBJ1-5; 9 nucleotides agree with TRBD1. Germline CDR1 is KGHDR and CDR2 is SFDVKD. The CDR3 spans 15 residues. Losses at the gene ends were 5 bases for V and 4 bases for J; bases not matched to a gene: 5. The CDR3 here is CATSGSGTGNQPQHF. In nucleotides, the CDR3 is TGTGCCACCAGTGGGTCCGGGACAGGGAATCAGCCCCAGCATTTT.

This clone was observed a single time. The chain has TRBV6-7 and TRBJ1-4; TRBD1 aligns across 8 bases. TRBV6-7 is an open reading frame whose function is uncertain. V shed 6 bases, J shed 6 bases, and the junction held 6 bases outside the gene matches. This CDR3 is 14 amino acids long. For the CDR3, the DNA is TGTGCCAGCAGACTCAGGGGGCCTTATGAAAAACTGTTTTTT. This encodes CASRLRGPYEKLFF.

This clone showed up just once. The V call is TRBV4-2, the J call TRBJ1-1; D not resolved. V was cut by 0 bases and J by 4 bases, with 12 bases left in between. Germline V gene lookup returns CDR1 LGHNA and CDR2 YNFKEQ. The CDR3 loop spans 15 amino acids. DNA for the CDR3: TGTGCCAGCAGCCAAGAAGGCGGAGTTAGCACTGAAGCTTTCTTT. Translated, it gives CASSQEGGVSTEAFF.

In regard to this clone: The sample contains more than one DNA sequence encoding this CDR3. The V gene is TRBV18, the J gene TRBJ1-1; D may be TRBD1 (6 bases). V lost 3 bases, J lost 0 bases, and 8 bases lay in between. The germline gives CDR1 KGHSH, CDR2 LQKENI. The CDR3 contains 14 residues. CDR3 in amino acids: CASSPGAMNTEAFF. In DNA form, the CDR3 reads TGTGCCAGCTCACCGGGGGCCATGAACACTGAAGCTTTCTTT.

The V gene is TRBV7-3, the J gene TRBJ2-1, with a tentative D call TRBD1 (7 bases). Germline V gives CDR1 SGHTA, CDR2 FQGTGA. Deletions cut 0 bases from V and 6 bases from J, with 15 bases between. The CDR3 has 16 residues. This CDR3 reads CASSLTSGQGGNEQFF. The CDR3 DNA follows: TGTGCCAGCAGCTTAACGTCCGGCCAGGGGGGCAATGAGCAGTTCTTC.

J is TRBJ2-7 and V is TRBV19, with TRBD1 matching over 7 bases. The J segment lost 0 bases and the V segment lost 7 bases, leaving 9 bases of the junction unmatched. CDR3 length: 15 residues. Germline CDR1 LNHDA, CDR2 SQIVND (reference sequence). The DNA of the CDR3 is TGTGCCAGTAAGGCCACAGGGGCCTCCTCCTACGAGCAGTACTTC. Protein: CASKATGASSYEQYF. The variable domain in full, completed from reference TRBV19 and TRBJ2-7, reads DGGITQSPKYLFRKEGQNVTLSCEQNLNHDAMYWYRQDPGQGLRLIYYSQIVNDFQKGDIAEGYSVSREKKESFPLTVTSAQKNPTAFYLCASKATGASSYEQYFGPGTRLTVT.

This clone was observed a single time. The chain is built from TRBV29-1 and TRBJ2-1, with D unresolved. V was clipped by 3 bases and J by 0 bases, with 6 bases between them. CDR3 length: 13 amino acids. Germline CDR1 SQVTM, CDR2 ANQGSEA. CDR3 bases: TGCAGCGTTGATCCGGGCTCCTACAATGAGCAGTTCTTC. Translated: CSVDPGSYNEQFF.

The chain links TRBV4-2 to TRBJ2-5, with a tentative D call TRBD2 (5 bases). Trimming pared 3 bases from V and 4 bases from J, leaving 12 bases between. This CDR3 spans 14 amino acids. Per germline, CDR1 LGHNA and CDR2 YNFKEQ. CDR3 in DNA: TGTGCCAGCAGCCAGGACGTCGGGGTAGAGACCCAGTACTTC. Its translation: CASSQDVGVETQYF.